The entry below gives a single T cell receptor (beta chain) sequence along with its context. Produced via immunoSEQ multiplex PCR; TCRdb's table is partial and in-frame only. The table lists 190,000 or so clones, roughly 73% of them singletons. The data belong to a study of blood T cell repertoires in COVID-19. Germline CDR1 reads SGHRS; CDR2 reads YFSETQ. CDR3 length: 14 amino acids. Trimming cost V 4 bases and J 4 bases; bases outside gene matches: 7. The TCR comes from an elderly woman with active or convalescent COVID-19. The rearrangement joins TRBV5-1 to TRBJ2-7; 8 bases line up with TRBD1. Sequences were obtained from peripheral blood. This chain's CDR3 is CASSHGQGSYEQYF. CDR3 bases: TGCGCCAGCAGCCATGGACAGGGAAGTTACGAGCAGTACTTC.